The 30 T cell receptor beta chains presented below share a single source sample, sequenced in a study of glioma-infiltrating T cells (TCRdb year 2016). Sequencer: Illumina MiSeq. The iRepertoire nested amplicon-rescue multiplex PCR (arm-PCR) platform was used to amplify TCR alpha and beta CDR3 regions from RNA. TCRdb's own reprocessing of the public reads used fastp at Q25 and MiXCR and kept productive beta chains. One record per CDR3 amino acid sequence lists the most common genes and DNA. In all, the sample holds tens of thousands of distinct CDR3 sequences, and 20% to 25% of those were seen once. The ten largest clones capture 5.5% to 7.5% of the sample. Material for sequencing was glioma tissue, nonneoplastic brain tissue, or PBMCs (not recorded which). The source is a human donor with low-grade glioma or glioblastoma, undergoing nonglioma brain surgery, or in good health (not recorded which).

This clonotype has at least ten counts. The chain recombines TRBV12-3 or TRBV12-4 with TRBJ1-4, with 8 bases matching TRBD1. The CDR3 covers 16 residues. J gave up 8 bases and V 2 bases, and 10 bases lay outside the gene matches. CDR3 coding DNA: TGTGCCAGCAGTTTAAGTTTAGGACAGGGACGCGAAAAACTGTTTTTT. Translation: CASSLSLGQGREKLFF.

The chain uses TRBV7-2 and TRBJ1-6; TRBD1 matches at 8 bases. The CDR3 loop spans 15 amino acids. CDR1 and CDR2 from the germline V gene are SGHTA and FQGNSA. V was clipped by 5 bases and J by 6 bases; unmatched bases: 6. The CDR3 spells CASSEPTGGNSPLHF. The CDR3 bases are TGTGCCAGCAGCGAACCCACAGGGGGTAATTCACCCCTCCACTTT.

A note on this clonotype: A much larger clonotype is one base distant, so this may be a read error. V and J are TRBV12-3 or TRBV12-4 and TRBJ1-2; tentatively, D is TRBD1 (6 bases). The CDR3 length is 13 residues. The DNA for the CDR3 is TGTGCCAGCAGTTTATGGGGGGCGCGCGGCTACAACTTC. Translation: CASSLWGARGYNF.

As regards this clonotype: Possible read error: a much larger clone is one base away. The chain employs TRBV19 and TRBJ1-2, with D maybe TRBD1 (5 bases). The CDR3 totals 13 residues. The V end was cut by 5 bases, the J end by 6 bases, with 13 bases between. Per the germline V gene, CDR1 is LNHDA and CDR2 is SQIVND (reference sequence). CDR3 coding DNA: TGTGCCAGTAGTCACGGGACGAACCATGGCTACACCTTC. Protein sequence: CASSHGTNHGYTF.

This clonotype has a count of ten or more. This chain connects TRBV20-1 to TRBJ1-1, with TRBD1 identical over 7 bases. With 1 base clipped from V and 1 base from J, the junction kept 3 bases outside the gene matches. Germline CDR1 reads DFQATT; CDR2 reads SNEGSKA (reference sequence). The CDR3 spans 14 residues. The CDR3 protein is CSARVTGANTEAFF. Here the CDR3 DNA reads TGCAGTGCTAGAGTTACAGGGGCGAACACTGAAGCTTTCTTT.

In this sample, this clonotype turned up many times. The J gene is TRBJ2-1, the V gene TRBV6-1, with D possibly TRBD2 on 5 matching bases. The V gene lost 6 bases and the J gene lost 5 bases, with 11 bases spanning the gap. The CDR3 totals 13 residues. The germline V gene encodes CDR1 MNHNS and CDR2 SASEGT. CDR3 bases: TGTGCCAGCAGAGAGGGCCGGGACAATGAGCAGTTCTTC. Protein: CASREGRDNEQFF.

This clonotype was counted many times. V usage is TRBV6-1 and J usage is TRBJ2-3; 9 bases are shared with TRBD2. Looked up from germline, CDR1 is MNHNS and CDR2 is SASEGT. The CDR3 spans 15 residues. J lost 4 bases, V lost 6 bases, and 8 bases had no gene match. The CDR3 sequence is CASSADSGSSDTQYF. CDR3 in DNA: TGTGCCAGCAGCGCCGATAGCGGGAGTTCAGATACGCAGTATTTT.

The J gene is TRBJ2-7, the V gene TRBV5-1; 12 bases agree with TRBD1. This CDR3 region has 14 residues. Trimming took 3 bases from V and 6 from J; bases not matched to a gene: 4. Germline V gene sequence: CDR1 SGHRS, CDR2 YFSETQ. The CDR3 coding sequence is TGCGCCAGCAGCTCCGGGACAGGGGGCCGCGAGCAGTACTTC. The encoded protein is CASSSGTGGREQYF.

This sequence joins TRBV5-4 and TRBJ2-2; no clear D. Trimming stripped 0 bases from V and 1 base from J, with 10 bases between. Germline loops: CDR1 SGHNT, CDR2 YYREEE (reference sequence). This CDR3 spans 16 amino acids. The CDR3 DNA is TGTGCCAGCAGCTTGGAAGGCGGTGAGAACACCGGGGAGCTGTTTTTT. Translation gives CASSLEGGENTGELFF. Using reference TRBV5-4 and TRBJ2-2 for the parts outside the CDR3, the full variable domain is ETGVTQSPTHLIKTRGQQVTLRCSSQSGHNTVSWYQQALGQGPQFIFQYYREEENGRGNFPPRFSGLQFPNYSSELNVNALELDDSALYLCASSLEGGENTGELFFGEGSRLTVL.

This clonotype was found many times. V is TRBV19 and J is TRBJ1-5; the D gene is possibly TRBD1 (5 bases). The CDR3 runs 16 residues. CDR1 is LNHDA, CDR2 SQIVND, per germline (reference sequence). V was cut by 3 bases and J by 2 bases, with 14 bases left in between. CDR3 amino acids: CASSISPRAGNQPQHF. Written as DNA, the CDR3 is TGTGCCAGTAGTATCTCGCCCAGGGCGGGCAATCAGCCCCAGCATTTT.

This clonotype has a count of ten or more. The chain's CDR3 is CASSPPRGGYDEQFF. The CDR3 DNA reads as TGTGCCAGCTCACCACCGAGGGGGGGTTACGATGAGCAGTTCTTC. This chain connects TRBV18 to TRBJ2-1, with D maybe TRBD2 (7 bases). Germline loops: CDR1 KGHSH, CDR2 LQKENI. The CDR3 totals 15 residues. V lost 0 bases to trimming and J lost 8 bases, with 14 bases between them. The full variable domain, rest sourced from reference TRBV18 and TRBJ2-1, is NAGVMQNPRHLVRRRGQEARLRCSPMKGHSHVYWYRQLPEEGLKFMVYLQKENIIDESGMPKERFSAEFPKEGPSILRIQQVVRGDSAAYFCASSPPRGGYDEQFFGPGTRLTVL.

V usage is TRBV29-1 and J usage is TRBJ2-5, with 10 nucleotides matching TRBD2. The germline gives CDR1 SQVTM, CDR2 ANQGSEA. Trimming took 5 bases from V and 5 from J; bases not matched to a gene: 14. The CDR3 is made up of 16 amino acids. CDR3 in amino acids: CSVPSSILAGDETQYF. CDR3 DNA sequence: TGCAGCGTTCCATCGAGCATCCTAGCGGGAGACGAGACCCAGTACTTC.

By share, this clonotype counts as medium-sized (0.01 to 0.1%). The chain recombines TRBV6-1 with TRBJ2-7; the D is unclear. This CDR3 region has 14 residues. CDR1 is MNHNS and CDR2 is SASEGT in the germline V gene. The germline V and J ends were trimmed by 3 bases and 2 bases, with 11 bases remaining between them. The CDR3, as DNA: TGTGCCAGCAGTGAGTTGGGGTCGACCTACGAGCAGTACTTC. It specifies CASSELGSTYEQYF.

In regard to this clonotype: This may be a read error: a much more frequent sequence differs by one nucleotide. This chain connects TRBV18 to TRBJ2-5; D gene unclear. Germline CDR1 and CDR2: KGHSH and LQKENI. V lost 9 bases and J 5 bases, leaving 7 bases between the germline ends. The CDR3 extends over 10 amino acids. In DNA form, the CDR3 reads TGTGCCAGTTCAAATGAGACCCAGTACTTC. It codes for CASSNETQYF.

This clonotype occurred a few times. V usage is TRBV10-1 and J usage is TRBJ2-7; perhaps D is TRBD1 or TRBD2 (5 bases each). Germline V gives CDR1 WNHNN, CDR2 SYGVQD (reference sequence). The ends were cut back, 3 bases at V and 4 bases at J, with 25 bases in the middle. This CDR3 spans 18 amino acids. The CDR3 reads CASSDSGLSPKGEYEQYF. The CDR3 DNA follows: TGCGCCAGCAGTGACTCGGGGTTAAGTCCGAAAGGGGAATACGAGCAGTACTTC.

This clonotype was observed at least ten times. The rearrangement joins TRBV7-2 to TRBJ2-3; D may be TRBD2 (5 bases). The CDR3 length is 16 residues. The ends were cut back, 5 bases at V and 4 bases at J, with 19 bases in the middle. Germline CDR1 is SGHTA and CDR2 is FQGNSA. CDR3 nucleotide sequence: TGTGCCAGCAGCATTGGTCTAGTAGCGCGGTCAGATACGCAGTATTTT. It is translated as CASSIGLVARSDTQYF.

This clonotype was counted between two and nine times. Here the CDR3 DNA reads TGCAGCGTTGAAGGCTATTCCTACAATGAGCAGTTCTTC. Its translation is CSVEGYSYNEQFF. This chain joins TRBV29-1 and TRBJ2-1; unclear D gene. The CDR3 runs to 13 residues. V was shortened by 1 base and J by 1 base, with 5 bases between the two germline ends. Per germline, CDR1 SQVTM and CDR2 ANQGSEA.

V and J are TRBV5-1 and TRBJ2-3; D unclear. Germline loops: CDR1 SGHRS, CDR2 YFSETQ. The length of the CDR3 is 14 residues. V was trimmed by 0 bases and J by 4 bases, leaving 9 bases between them. DNA for the CDR3: TGCGCCAGCAGCTTGGAGGTCGGACCAGATACGCAGTATTTT. This gives the protein CASSLEVGPDTQYF.

This clonotype was detected only a few times. This chain uses TRBV11-2 with TRBJ2-1; D is unresolved. The CDR3 has 12 amino acids. Per the germline V gene, CDR1 is SGHAT and CDR2 is FQNNGV. V shed 6 bases and J shed 7 bases, with 10 bases lying between them. This CDR3 is CASRSEWNEQFF. The CDR3 DNA reads as TGTGCCAGCAGATCAGAGTGGAATGAGCAGTTCTTC.

The rearrangement joins TRBV10-1 to TRBJ2-3; D ambiguous. From germline, CDR1 is WNHNN and CDR2 SYGVQD (reference sequence). V lost 0 bases and J lost 5, with 9 bases in between. This CDR3 comprises 14 residues. The CDR3 bases are TGCGCCAGCAGTGAGTCTCACGGCATAGATACGCAGTATTTT. Protein product: CASSESHGIDTQYF.

The chain joins TRBV12-3 or TRBV12-4 to TRBJ1-1, with D uncertain. This CDR3 comprises 16 residues. Trimming shortened V by 6 bases and J by 4 bases, and 21 bases separated the two germline ends. The CDR3 here is CASSPENPRRGTEAFF. Here the CDR3 DNA reads TGTGCCAGCAGCCCCGAGAACCCTCGACGGGGCACTGAAGCTTTCTTT.

This clonotype was detected only a few times. The chain links TRBV10-2 to TRBJ2-1, with 8 bases aligning to TRBD2. CDR1 WSHSY and CDR2 SAAADI come from the germline V gene. The CDR3 has 17 residues. Germline trimming cut 2 bases from V and 6 bases from J; bases unmatched to any gene: 12. The CDR3 DNA is TGCGCCAGCAGTGAGCCCTCTACTAGCGGCCGTCTCAATGAGCAGTTCTTC. Translated: CASSEPSTSGRLNEQFF.

The chain has TRBV11-2 and TRBJ2-5; no firm D call. Trimming cost V 1 base and J 3 bases, with 12 bases left between them. Germline CDR1 reads SGHAT; CDR2 reads FQNNGV. The CDR3 runs to 15 residues. The CDR3 loop reads CASSLALPREETQYF. In DNA form, the CDR3 reads TGTGCCAGCAGCTTAGCCCTCCCCCGGGAAGAGACCCAGTACTTC. Using reference TRBV11-2 and TRBJ2-5 for the parts outside the CDR3, the full variable domain is EAGVAQSPRYKIIEKRQSVAFWCNPISGHATLYWYQQILGQGPKLLIQFQNNGVVDDSQLPKDRFSAERLKGVDSTLKIQPAKLEDSAVYLCASSLALPREETQYFGPGTRLLVL.

This clonotype has a count of ten or more. The chain combines TRBV18 with TRBJ1-2, with D possibly matching TRBD1 (6 bases). This CDR3 is built from 14 residues. CDR1 is KGHSH and CDR2 is LQKENI in the germline V gene. V was shortened by 3 bases and J by 2 bases, with 10 bases between the two germline ends. This chain's CDR3 is CASSPGGRNYGYTF. DNA for the CDR3: TGTGCCAGCTCACCGGGGGGGCGCAACTATGGCTACACCTTC.

This clonotype was seen only a few times. This chain connects TRBV12-3 or TRBV12-4 to TRBJ1-2, with TRBD1 matching over 7 bases. V lost 0 bases to trimming and J lost 0 bases; unmatched junction nucleotides: 4. This CDR3 contains 16 residues. DNA of the CDR3: TGTGCCAGCAGTTTAGCCCGGACAGGACCTAACTATGGCTACACCTTC. As protein: CASSLARTGPNYGYTF.

This clonotype showed up many times. The rearrangement uses TRBV3-1 and TRBJ1-2, with D possibly matching TRBD1 (5 bases). The CDR3 is made up of 13 amino acids. V lost 4 bases and J lost 2, with 8 bases in between. Germline loops: CDR1 LGHDT, CDR2 YNNKEL (reference sequence). CDR3 coding DNA: TGTGCCAGCAGCCGGGGGGAGAACTATGGCTACACCTTC. It is translated as CASSRGENYGYTF.

This clonotype has ten or more counts. The chain has TRBV20-1 and TRBJ2-7; 8 nucleotides line up with TRBD1. Germline lookup yields CDR1 DFQATT and CDR2 SNEGSKA (reference sequence). With 3 bases clipped from V and 2 bases from J, the junction kept 3 bases outside the gene matches. The CDR3 extends over 13 amino acids. The CDR3 DNA reads as TGCAGTGCTAGGGGGACAGGCCCCTACGAGCAGTACTTC. Translation: CSARGTGPYEQYF.

This clonotype appeared many times. V is TRBV20-1 and J is TRBJ1-5, with D possibly TRBD1 on 5 matching bases. V was pared by 4 bases and J by 3 bases, with 19 bases between. CDR1 and CDR2 from the germline V gene are DFQATT and SNEGSKA (reference sequence). This CDR3 contains 16 residues. The CDR3 DNA reads TGCAGTGCTAAATTCGCATCACAGGCCTACAATCAGCCCCAGCATTTT. Its translation is CSAKFASQAYNQPQHF.

In this sample, this clonotype turned up a few times. The chain has TRBV7-2 and TRBJ2-1; D perhaps matches TRBD2 (6 bases). Trimming stripped 7 bases from V and 0 bases from J, with 13 bases between. The germline V gene has CDR1 SGHTA and CDR2 FQGNSA. CDR3 length: 15 residues. The CDR3 DNA sequence: TGTGCCAGCAACCCGGACTATGGCTCCTACAATGAGCAGTTCTTC. Residues: CASNPDYGSYNEQFF.

Points on this clonotype: Possible read error: a much larger clone is one base away. The chain carries TRBV7-7 and TRBJ2-3; no definite D call. Germline V gene lookup returns CDR1 SSHAT and CDR2 FNYEAQ (reference sequence). V was clipped by 1 base and J by 2 bases, with 13 bases between them. This CDR3 region has 16 residues. This chain's CDR3 is CASSLVTEDNTDTQYF. The CDR3 DNA sequence: TGTGCCAGCAGCTTAGTGACGGAAGACAACACAGATACGCAGTATTTT. Combining the CDR3 with reference TRBV7-7 and TRBJ2-3 gives the whole variable domain GAGVSQSPRYKVTKRGQDVTLRCDPISSHATLYWYQQALGQGPEFLTYFNYEAQPDKSGLPSDRFSAERPEGSISTLTIQRTEQRDSAMYRCASSLVTEDNTDTQYFGPGTRLTVL.